These 27 T cell receptor beta chains share one sample of origin, sequenced in a study of blood T cell repertoires in COVID-19. Measured with immunoSEQ multiplex PCR; TCRdb has only the in-frame clones, and not every one. This table holds under 300,000 clones, around 88% found once. Sequenced input: PBMCs or T cells enriched from blood (not recorded which). The receptors here all came from a middle-aged man who had recovered from COVID-19.

The V and J genes are TRBV5-5 and TRBJ2-3; 10 bases are shared with TRBD1. The CDR3 is made up of 16 amino acids. Germline V gene sequence: CDR1 SGHKS, CDR2 YYEKEE (reference sequence). J gave up 2 bases and V 1 base, and 4 bases lay outside the gene matches. The CDR3 DNA reads as TGTGCCAGCAGCTTGCCCGGGACAGGGGCCACAGATACGCAGTATTTT. Encoded protein: CASSLPGTGATDTQYF. The full variable domain, its missing parts supplied by reference TRBV5-5 and TRBJ2-3, is DAGVTQSPTHLIKTRGQQVTLRCSPISGHKSVSWYQQVLGQGPQFIFQYYEKEERGRGNFPDRFSARQFPNYSSELNVNALLLGDSALYLCASSLPGTGATDTQYFGPGTRLTVL.

The rearrangement links TRBV11-3 to TRBJ1-2, with TRBD1 identical over 7 bases. CDR3 length: 14 amino acids. With 5 bases clipped from V and 4 bases from J, the junction kept 7 bases outside the gene matches. Looked up from germline, CDR1 is SGHNT and CDR2 is YENEEA. The CDR3 sequence: CASSATGVIYGYTF. The CDR3, as DNA: TGTGCCAGCAGCGCTACAGGGGTTATCTATGGCTACACCTTC.

The V call is TRBV29-1, the J call TRBJ2-3, with 9 positions matching TRBD1. CDR3 length: 16 amino acids. V lost 1 base and J lost 6; bases outside the gene matches: 11. The V gene's germline CDR1 is SQVTM and CDR2 ANQGSEA. CDR3 sequence: CSVEGGQGNWPDTQYF. CDR3 bases: TGCAGCGTTGAAGGGGGACAGGGAAATTGGCCGGATACGCAGTATTTT.

V and J are TRBV3-1 (or the pseudogene TRBV3-2) and TRBJ1-1; tentative D call: TRBD1 (5 bases). CDR3 length: 14 amino acids. Deletions cut 4 bases from V and 7 bases from J, with 16 bases between. CDR1 LGHDT and CDR2 YNNKEL come from the germline V gene (reference sequence). CDR3 nucleotide sequence: TGTGCCAGCAGCCCAAGATCTCCGGGGGGTGAAGCTTTCTTT. Its protein product is CASSPRSPGGEAFF.

For this clone: An end of the junction differs from the germline gene, which may be a read error. This rearrangement joins TRBV2 to TRBJ2-7, with 8 bases lining up with TRBD2. The CDR3 contains 16 residues. Looked up from germline, CDR1 is SNHLY and CDR2 is FYNNEI. DNA of the CDR3: TGTACCAGCACGGGTCTAGCGGGCAACCCCTACTACGAGCAGTACTTC. It codes for CTSTGLAGNPYYEQYF.

The chain uses TRBV27 and TRBJ2-7, with 9 positions matching TRBD1. This CDR3 spans 18 amino acids. The germline V gene has CDR1 MNHEY and CDR2 SMNVEV (reference sequence). The ends lost 5 bases at V and 1 base at J; junction bases unmatched: 15. In DNA, the CDR3 is TGTGCCAGCAGTCCAGTCCCGGGACAGGGAATTGTATCCTACGAGCAGTACTTC. It codes for CASSPVPGQGIVSYEQYF.

This clone was detected only once. The chain couples TRBV3-1 (or the pseudogene TRBV3-2) to TRBJ2-3, with D perhaps TRBD2 (5 bases). CDR1 and CDR2 from the germline V gene are LGHDT and YNNKEL (reference sequence). Deletions cut 4 bases from V and 4 bases from J, with 18 bases between. CDR3 length: 16 residues. As DNA, the CDR3 is TGTGCCAGCAGCCCCCGGTCGGGGATGTGGGCAGATACGCAGTATTTT. Amino acid sequence: CASSPRSGMWADTQYF.

V usage is TRBV2 and J usage is TRBJ2-5; 10 nucleotides match TRBD1. The germline gives CDR1 SNHLY, CDR2 FYNNEI. V gave up 4 bases and J gave up 5 bases; unmatched junction bases: 7. The CDR3 covers 15 residues. The CDR3 here is CASSARQGASETQYF. As DNA, the CDR3 is TGTGCCAGCAGTGCCCGACAGGGGGCGTCCGAGACCCAGTACTTC. Full variable domain (missing parts from reference TRBV2 and TRBJ2-5): EPEVTQTPSHQVTQMGQEVILRCVPISNHLYFYWYRQILGQKVEFLVSFYNNEISEKSEIFDDQFSVERPDGSNFTLKIRSTKLEDSAMYFCASSARQGASETQYFGPGTRLLVL.

The chain combines TRBV24-1 with TRBJ2-1; 10 nucleotides agree with TRBD2. Per the germline V gene, CDR1 is KGHDR and CDR2 is SFDVKD. The CDR3 length is 14 residues. J lost 7 bases, V lost 6 bases, and 5 bases had no gene match. CDR3 residues: CATSPTSGINEQFF. Here the CDR3 DNA reads TGTGCCACCAGTCCAACTAGCGGGATAAATGAGCAGTTCTTC.

The genes are TRBV28 and TRBJ2-5, with D possibly being TRBD1 (6 bases). CDR1 MDHEN and CDR2 SYDVKM come from the germline V gene. Trimming took 7 bases from V and 5 from J, leaving 11 bases between them. The CDR3 is 12 residues long. For the CDR3, the DNA is TGTGCCAGCACACAGGGCTGGGAGACCCAGTACTTC. This gives the protein CASTQGWETQYF.

This clone was detected once. The gene calls are TRBV5-5 and TRBJ2-1; 7 bases fit TRBD2. The CDR3 runs to 15 residues. CDR1 is SGHKS, CDR2 YYEKEE, per germline (reference sequence). The V and J ends lost 1 base and 2 bases, in that order; junction bases with no gene match: 3. CDR3 bases: TGTGCCAGCAGCTTGTCTGCGGGAGCCTACAATGAGCAGTTCTTC. This translates into CASSLSAGAYNEQFF.

This clone has only one observation. V is TRBV10-2 and J is TRBJ2-5, with a weak D call TRBD1 (5 bases). Trimming pared 3 bases from V and 2 bases from J, leaving 10 bases between. Germline V gives CDR1 WSHSY, CDR2 SAAADI. The length of the CDR3 is 14 residues. CDR3 nucleotides: TGCGCCAGCAGTGAATCAGGGTCGCAAGAGACCCAGTACTTC. Protein: CASSESGSQETQYF.

V usage is TRBV6-5 and J usage is TRBJ1-1, with TRBD1 matching over 11 bases. The CDR3 totals 14 residues. Germline values: CDR1 MNHEY, CDR2 SVGAGI. The V segment lost 6 bases and the J segment 5 bases; nucleotides outside the gene matches: 5. The CDR3 sequence is CASSPDRGRTEAFF. Here the CDR3 DNA reads TGTGCCAGCAGCCCGGACAGGGGGCGGACTGAAGCTTTCTTT.

V and J are TRBV7-8 and TRBJ2-6, with 9 positions matching TRBD1. V shed 5 bases and J 0 bases; nucleotides not matched to a gene: 11. The CDR3 has 19 amino acids. The germline gives CDR1 SGHVS, CDR2 FQNEAQ. The CDR3 nucleotides read TGTGCCAGCAGCCCGGGACAGGGATTGGCCTCCTCTGGGGCCAACGTCCTGACTTTC. Residues: CASSPGQGLASSGANVLTF.

J is TRBJ2-3 and V is TRBV4-1; D unresolved. Germline loops: CDR1 MGHRA, CDR2 YSYEKL. CDR3 length: 16 amino acids. V was trimmed by 1 base and J by 2 bases, leaving 13 bases between them. The CDR3 is CASSQVKALITDTQYF. CDR3 nucleotide sequence: TGCGCCAGCAGCCAAGTTAAAGCGCTAATCACAGATACGCAGTATTTT.

CDR3 loop: CASSPGQGTEAFF. CDR3 DNA sequence: TGCGCCAGCAGCCCGGGACAGGGCACTGAAGCTTTCTTT. The rearrangement uses TRBV5-1 and TRBJ1-1, with TRBD1 matching 9 bases. This CDR3 has 13 residues. The V gene's germline CDR1 is SGHRS and CDR2 YFSETQ. V lost 4 bases to trimming and J lost 4 bases; unmatched junction nucleotides: 2.

In its sample, this clone was seen once. The chain joins TRBV18 to TRBJ1-2; D remains ambiguous. V was shortened by 2 bases and J by 5 bases, with 15 bases between the two germline ends. Germline V gives CDR1 KGHSH, CDR2 LQKENI. The CDR3 covers 15 residues. The CDR3 protein is CASSPGSGFVYGYTF. The DNA for the CDR3 is TGTGCCAGCTCACCAGGTTCGGGGTTTGTATATGGCTACACCTTC.

The chain has TRBV7-3 and TRBJ2-5; possibly TRBD1 for D (6 bases). This CDR3 has 16 residues. Trimming pared 5 bases from V and 2 bases from J, leaving 18 bases between. Germline V gene data show CDR1 as SGHTA and CDR2 as FQGTGA. The chain's CDR3 is CASSLGTNPFQETQYF. The CDR3, as DNA: TGTGCCAGCAGCCTTGGGACAAATCCTTTTCAAGAGACCCAGTACTTC.

This chain's CDR3 is CASSYPRVNSPLHF. DNA of the CDR3: TGTGCCAGCAGTTACCCGCGAGTTAATTCACCCCTCCACTTT. This sequence joins TRBV28 and TRBJ1-6; D is uncertain. This CDR3 has 14 amino acids. Per germline, CDR1 MDHEN and CDR2 SYDVKM. Trimming took off 4 bases at V and 6 bases at J, with 10 bases between the two ends.

This chain uses TRBV7-3 with TRBJ1-2; 11 bases agree with TRBD1. Trimming cost V 1 base and J 6 bases; bases outside gene matches: 7. Germline values: CDR1 SGHTA, CDR2 FQGTGA. The CDR3 length is 16 residues. The CDR3 loop reads CASSLRPGQGANGYTF. The CDR3 bases are TGTGCCAGCAGCTTAAGACCCGGACAGGGGGCTAATGGCTACACCTTC. The full variable domain, rest sourced from reference TRBV7-3 and TRBJ1-2, is GAGVSQTPSNKVTEKGKYVELRCDPISGHTALYWYRQSLGQGPEFLIYFQGTGAADDSGLPNDRFFAVRPEGSVSTLKIQRTERGDSAVYLCASSLRPGQGANGYTFGSGTRLTVV.

The chain is built from TRBV19 and TRBJ2-7, with 11 nucleotides matching TRBD1. The length of the CDR3 is 14 residues. V trimming: 4 bases; J trimming: 9 bases; junction bases outside the gene matches: 8. Germline V gene data show CDR1 as LNHDA and CDR2 as SQIVND (reference sequence). The CDR3 sequence is CASSTSGTGGWQYF. The CDR3 DNA is TGTGCCAGTAGTACTTCCGGGACAGGGGGATGGCAGTACTTC.

This chain links TRBV6-5 with TRBJ1-4; D is undetermined. With 8 bases removed from V and 8 bases from J, the gap between germline ends came to 15 bases. Germline V gene sequence: CDR1 MNHEY, CDR2 SVGAGI. This CDR3 comprises 13 residues. Here the CDR3 DNA reads TGTGCCAGCGGGCGCAGTCTACTCGAAAAACTGTTTTTT. Translated: CASGRSLLEKLFF.

The chain recombines TRBV28 with TRBJ2-7; 10 bases line up with TRBD2. Per germline, CDR1 MDHEN and CDR2 SYDVKM. The CDR3 spans 14 residues. Germline trimming cut 6 bases from V and 4 bases from J; bases unmatched to any gene: 6. CDR3 in amino acids: CASRPLAGVYEQYF. CDR3 DNA: TGTGCCAGCAGACCTCTAGCGGGAGTGTACGAGCAGTACTTC.

The chain has TRBV11-3 and TRBJ2-3; 10 bases align to TRBD1. This CDR3 contains 14 residues. Germline V gene sequence: CDR1 SGHNT, CDR2 YENEEA. V lost 10 bases to trimming and J lost 1 base; unmatched junction nucleotides: 5. The CDR3 sequence: CATAGTGGTDTQYF. DNA of the CDR3: TGTGCCACGGCCGGGACAGGGGGCACAGATACGCAGTATTTT.

This chain connects TRBV19 to TRBJ2-5, with TRBD2 as a possible D gene (7 bases). The V gene's germline CDR1 is LNHDA and CDR2 SQIVND (reference sequence). V lost 2 bases to trimming and J lost 4 bases, with 11 bases between them. The CDR3 loop spans 14 amino acids. CDR3 region: CASSITGGAETQYF. In DNA form, the CDR3 reads TGTGCCAGTAGTATAACGGGGGGCGCAGAGACCCAGTACTTC. Complete variable domain (other parts from reference TRBV19 and TRBJ2-5): DGGITQSPKYLFRKEGQNVTLSCEQNLNHDAMYWYRQDPGQGLRLIYYSQIVNDFQKGDIAEGYSVSREKKESFPLTVTSAQKNPTAFYLCASSITGGAETQYFGPGTRLLVL.

Only one count was recorded for this clone. The chain is built from TRBV10-3 and TRBJ2-7, with 7 nucleotides matching TRBD1. The CDR3 extends over 13 amino acids. Unmatched junction bases numbered 1, after V lost 4 bases and J lost 1 base. CDR1 ENHRY and CDR2 SYGVKD come from the germline V gene. The chain's CDR3 is CAISGDRSYEQYF. Here the CDR3 DNA reads TGTGCCATCAGTGGGGACAGATCCTACGAGCAGTACTTC.

The V call is TRBV30, the J call TRBJ1-5; a possible D gene is TRBD1 (5 bases). In germline, CDR1 is GTSNPN, CDR2 SVGIG (reference sequence). Trimming removed 1 base at V and 0 bases at J, with 10 bases between. The length of the CDR3 is 15 residues. The CDR3 loop is CAWSAGGYSNQPQHF. DNA for the CDR3: TGTGCCTGGAGTGCGGGGGGATATAGCAATCAGCCCCAGCATTTT.